The 32 T cell receptor beta chains below all came from one sample that was sequenced in a study of cytomegalovirus exposure and HLA in healthy donors (TCRdb year 2017). Receptor libraries were prepared by the immunoSEQ multiplex PCR assay. A mixture of 60 forward primers for TCR Vbeta segments and 13 reverse primers for TCR Jbeta segments was used in the multiplex PCR. Here the immuneACCESS table is served through TCRdb, limited to in-frame sequences with V and J called. Missing clones are a known gap in these copies; in checked studies unresolved V genes cover under half, and the rest lacks a known reason. The sample contains over 75,000 clones, roughly 86% of them found a single time. Of the sample, around 6% is held by the ten largest clones. The sequenced material came from PBMCs. The receptors shown here come from a young woman in good health and CMV-seropositive.

This clone was found a few times. This chain uses TRBV10-3 with TRBJ2-7, with a weak D call TRBD1 (7 bases). The CDR3 has 14 amino acids. V dropped 6 bases and J dropped 3 bases, with 15 bases sitting between them. Germline CDR1 is ENHRY and CDR2 is SYGVKD. The CDR3 spells CAISRQGGGYEQYF. CDR3 sequence (DNA): TGTGCCATCAGCCGACAGGGAGGAGGCTACGAGCAGTACTTC.

A few counts support this clone. The chain links TRBV6-5 to TRBJ1-4; 7 bases are a match to TRBD1. The CDR3 runs 13 residues. From germline, CDR1 is MNHEY and CDR2 SVGAGI. V shed 4 bases, J shed 5 bases, and the junction held 1 base outside the gene matches. CDR3 nucleotides: TGTGCCAGCAGTTTGACAGGGAATGAAAAACTGTTTTTT. Translation gives CASSLTGNEKLFF.

This clone showed up just a few times. The chain carries TRBV19 and TRBJ1-3, with a possible D match to TRBD1 (5 bases). The CDR3 sequence is 12 residues long. CDR1 is LNHDA, CDR2 SQIVND, per germline (reference sequence). Trimming took 10 bases from V and 5 from J, leaving 12 bases between them. DNA for the CDR3: TGTGCCATTTCCGACAGAAGAAACACCATATATTTT. It yields the protein CAISDRRNTIYF. The variable domain in full, with the rest retrieved from reference TRBV19 and TRBJ1-3, is DGGITQSPKYLFRKEGQNVTLSCEQNLNHDAMYWYRQDPGQGLRLIYYSQIVNDFQKGDIAEGYSVSREKKESFPLTVTSAQKNPTAFYLCAISDRRNTIYFGEGSWLTVV.

The chain carries TRBV5-1 and TRBJ2-3; 7 bases match TRBD2. Looked up from germline, CDR1 is SGHRS and CDR2 is YFSETQ. The CDR3 is 12 residues long. With 7 bases clipped from V and 4 bases from J, the junction kept 3 bases outside the gene matches. This CDR3 reads CASGRGSDTQYF. CDR3 bases: TGCGCCAGCGGGAGGGGTTCAGATACGCAGTATTTT.

A word on this clone: Compared with germline, one end of the junction differs, possibly owing to a read error. The V and J genes are TRBV9 and TRBJ1-2; 12 bases map to TRBD1. The CDR3 spans 12 residues. In germline, CDR1 is SGDLS, CDR2 YYNGEE. The CDR3 reads CASSAGTGGPAF. The CDR3 region has the DNA TGTGCCAGCAGCGCCGGGACAGGGGGCCCCGCCTTC.

V usage is TRBV28 and J usage is TRBJ1-2; D gene ambiguous. Germline V CDR1 and CDR2: MDHEN, SYDVKM. V gave up 7 bases and J gave up 11 bases, with 14 bases separating them. The CDR3 covers 11 residues. As DNA, the CDR3 is TGTGCCAGCAACCTGGCTTCGTGGTACACCTTC. Protein sequence: CASNLASWYTF.

The chain carries TRBV11-1 and TRBJ1-3; no firm D call. The CDR3 has 14 amino acids. In germline, CDR1 is SGHAT, CDR2 FQDESV (reference sequence). With 0 bases removed from V and 3 bases from J, the gap between germline ends came to 6 bases. CDR3 coding DNA: TGTGCCAGCAGCTTAGCCGGGGTTGGAAACACCATATATTTT. It yields the protein CASSLAGVGNTIYF.

The chain uses TRBV10-1 and TRBJ2-2; 14 bases are a match to TRBD2. J gave up 7 bases and V 5 bases, and 6 bases lay outside the gene matches. Germline V gives CDR1 WNHNN, CDR2 SYGVQD (reference sequence). This CDR3 comprises 16 residues. The CDR3, as DNA: TGCGCCAGCAGTCCGGGACTAGCGGGAGTCGGCGGGGAGCTGTTTTTT. The encoded protein is CASSPGLAGVGGELFF.

This sequence joins TRBV7-3 and TRBJ2-3; tentatively, D is TRBD2 (6 bases). Deletions cut 11 bases from V and 4 bases from J, with 16 bases between. Per the germline V gene, CDR1 is SGHTA and CDR2 is FQGTGA. CDR3 length: 13 amino acids. Here the CDR3 DNA reads TGTGCCTCCGCTGCGGGGATGGCAGATACGCAGTATTTT. Its translation: CASAAGMADTQYF.

This clone was seen a handful of times. The J gene is TRBJ2-7, the V gene TRBV4-1; no definite D call. Germline CDR1 MGHRA, CDR2 YSYEKL. The CDR3 runs 13 residues. V dropped 0 bases and J dropped 1 base, with 4 bases sitting between them. CDR3 protein: CASSQDASYEQYF. CDR3 DNA sequence: TGCGCCAGCAGCCAAGATGCGTCCTACGAGCAGTACTTC.

The chain combines TRBV15 with TRBJ2-7; D is unclear. Germline CDR1 is LNHNV and CDR2 is YYDKDF (reference sequence). The CDR3 has 15 residues. Trimming cost V 3 bases and J 2 bases, with 14 bases left between them. CDR3 loop: CATSSGPVNAYEQYF. For the CDR3, the DNA is TGTGCCACCAGCAGTGGTCCAGTCAATGCCTACGAGCAGTACTTC.

The V gene is TRBV2, the J gene TRBJ2-1; TRBD2 agrees at 10 bases. The CDR3 contains 14 residues. The trim removed 7 bases at V and 2 bases at J, leaving 2 bases unmatched. Per the germline V gene, CDR1 is SNHLY and CDR2 is FYNNEI. The CDR3 DNA reads as TGTGCCAGCACTAGCGGGAGCCCCTACAATGAGCAGTTCTTC. Translation: CASTSGSPYNEQFF.

J is TRBJ2-1 and V is TRBV28, with D unclear. The germline V gene has CDR1 MDHEN and CDR2 SYDVKM. V lost 1 base to trimming and J lost 8 bases, with 15 bases between them. The CDR3 contains 15 residues. In DNA form, the CDR3 reads TGTGCCAGCAGTTTATTGCTGTCGCGAGCGTATGAGCAGTTCTTC. Translation: CASSLLLSRAYEQFF. Full variable domain (missing parts from reference TRBV28 and TRBJ2-1): DVKVTQSSRYLVKRTGEKVFLECVQDMDHENMFWYRQDPGLGLRLIYFSYDVKMKEKGDIPEGYSVSREKKERFSLILESASTNQTSMYLCASSLLLSRAYEQFFGPGTRLTVL.

The chain employs TRBV2 and TRBJ2-7; a possible D gene is TRBD2 (5 bases). V gave up 10 bases and J gave up 4 bases, with 17 bases separating them. The length of the CDR3 is 13 residues. Germline V gene sequence: CDR1 SNHLY, CDR2 FYNNEI. Here the CDR3 DNA reads TGTGCCAACACAGCGGCACCCATATACGAGCAGTACTTC. Amino acid sequence: CANTAAPIYEQYF.

This clone was picked up a small number of times. The chain links TRBV6-6 to TRBJ1-1; 7 positions match TRBD1. Trimming removed 2 bases from V and 8 bases from J; junction bases left unmatched: 8. CDR3 size: 14 residues. Germline assignment: CDR1 MNHNY and CDR2 SVGAGI (reference sequence). As DNA, the CDR3 is TGTGCCAGCAGTTACCTTGGGGGACAGTCCGAAGCTTTCTTT. This encodes CASSYLGGQSEAFF.

J is TRBJ2-7 and V is TRBV5-1; TRBD1 matches at 8 bases. CDR3 length: 15 residues. Germline assignment: CDR1 SGHRS and CDR2 YFSETQ. The ends lost 4 bases at V and 3 bases at J; junction bases unmatched: 9. CDR3 protein: CASSPLGQAIYEQYF. In DNA, the CDR3 is TGCGCCAGCAGCCCTCTGGGACAGGCGATCTACGAGCAGTACTTC.

This clone has a single count. CDR3 in amino acids: CASSLFEGALYEQYF. In DNA, the CDR3 is TGTGCCAGCAGTTTATTTGAGGGCGCCCTCTACGAGCAGTACTTC. The chain is built from TRBV27 and TRBJ2-7; maybe TRBD2 (5 bases). The CDR3 is made up of 15 amino acids. The V and J ends lost 1 base and 3 bases respectively, with 13 bases between them. Germline V gene sequence: CDR1 MNHEY, CDR2 SMNVEV (reference sequence).

As for this clone: This CDR3 is missing its conserved last phenylalanine or tryptophan, likely due to a read error. It is unclear where the CDR3 begins or ends on the DNA, so no DNA is shown, and the CDR3 is as TCRdb lists it. The gene calls are TRBV5-3 and TRBJ1-2. TRBV5-3 is an open reading frame whose function is uncertain. The CDR3 extends over 8 residues, inclusive of both ends. The CDR3 loop reads CARSEAPG.

The chain uses TRBV7-2 and TRBJ2-3; D is uncertain. Looked up from germline, CDR1 is SGHTA and CDR2 is FQGNSA. With 1 base removed from V and 3 bases from J, the gap between germline ends came to 5 bases. This CDR3 has 13 residues. CDR3 nucleotide sequence: TGTGCCAGCAGCTTAGGTTTAACAGATACGCAGTATTTT. This codes for CASSLGLTDTQYF. Drawing the rest from reference TRBV7-2 and TRBJ2-3, the complete variable domain is GAGVSQSPSNKVTEKGKDVELRCDPISGHTALYWYRQSLGQGLEFLIYFQGNSAPDKSGLPSDRFSAERTGGSVSTLTIQRTQQEDSAVYLCASSLGLTDTQYFGPGTRLTVL.

The CDR3 spells CASSFTGTGNQPQHF. CDR3 DNA: TGTGCCAGCAGCTTTACCGGGACAGGGAATCAGCCCCAGCATTTT. This chain joins TRBV7-9 and TRBJ1-5; TRBD1 matches at 9 bases. Germline V CDR1 and CDR2: SEHNR, FQNEAQ (reference sequence). After removal of 3 bases from V and 4 bases from J, the junction contained 4 bases not matched to a gene. This CDR3 is built from 15 residues.

The V and J genes are TRBV5-1 and TRBJ2-1; D is perhaps TRBD2 (5 bases). This CDR3 is built from 13 residues. Trimming stripped 4 bases from V and 4 bases from J, with 9 bases between. Germline V gene lookup returns CDR1 SGHRS and CDR2 YFSETQ. The CDR3 is CASSGSSYNEQFF. CDR3 bases: TGCGCCAGCAGCGGGAGCTCGTACAATGAGCAGTTCTTC.

This clone was found once. In nucleotides, the CDR3 is TGTGCCAGCAGCTTAGGGGCGAATGAGCAGTTCTTC. This translates into CASSLGANEQFF. The gene calls are TRBV7-8 and TRBJ2-1; D is undetermined. Germline V gives CDR1 SGHVS, CDR2 FQNEAQ. Trimming left V 1 base short and J 7 bases short, with 5 bases between. The CDR3 length is 12 residues.

The chain has TRBV5-4 and TRBJ1-6, with TRBD1 identical over 7 bases. CDR3 length equals 14 residues. V trimming: 4 bases; J trimming: 8 bases; junction bases outside the gene matches: 6. The germline CDR1 and CDR2 sequences are SGHNT and YYREEE (reference sequence). CDR3 loop: CASSHRGKDSPLHF. CDR3 coding DNA: TGTGCCAGCAGCCACAGGGGAAAAGATTCACCCCTCCACTTT.

The chain combines TRBV28 with TRBJ2-2, with D possibly TRBD2 on 5 matching bases. The germline CDR1 and CDR2 sequences are MDHEN and SYDVKM. The CDR3 consists of 14 residues. CDR3 DNA: TGTGGGGTCCCGGGAAGGCCTGGGCGCGGGGAGCTGTTTTTT. As protein: CGVPGRPGRGELFF.

The V and J genes are TRBV6-5 and TRBJ2-4, with TRBD2 matching over 7 bases. With V trimmed by 2 bases and J by 6 bases, 10 bases remained unmatched. CDR1 and CDR2 (germline): MNHEY, SVGAGI. This CDR3 is built from 16 residues. The CDR3 here is CASSYGREGNGNIQYF. CDR3 in DNA: TGTGCCAGCAGTTACGGGAGGGAGGGCAATGGAAACATTCAGTACTTC.

This chain links TRBV28 with TRBJ2-7; 8 bases are shared with TRBD2. This CDR3 has 15 amino acids. Germline V gives CDR1 MDHEN, CDR2 SYDVKM. With V trimmed by 4 bases and J by 3 bases, 8 bases remained unmatched. The CDR3 DNA is TGTGCCAGCAGTTCCTTCACTAGCGGTTACTACGAGCAGTACTTC. Translated, it gives CASSSFTSGYYEQYF. Variable domain in full (rest from reference TRBV28 and TRBJ2-7): DVKVTQSSRYLVKRTGEKVFLECVQDMDHENMFWYRQDPGLGLRLIYFSYDVKMKEKGDIPEGYSVSREKKERFSLILESASTNQTSMYLCASSSFTSGYYEQYFGPGTRLTVT.

V usage is TRBV7-9 and J usage is TRBJ2-1; 11 nucleotides align to TRBD2. There are 16 residues in the CDR3. The J segment lost 5 bases and the V segment lost 5 bases, leaving 8 bases of the junction unmatched. Germline values: CDR1 SEHNR, CDR2 FQNEAQ (reference sequence). Written as DNA, the CDR3 is TGTGCCAGCAGCCCCCCGGGACTAGCGGCGAACAATGAGCAGTTCTTC. Its translation: CASSPPGLAANNEQFF.

V is TRBV9 and J is TRBJ1-4; D is undetermined. The CDR3 has 15 residues. Germline V gene data show CDR1 as SGDLS and CDR2 as YYNGEE. The V end was cut by 3 bases, the J end by 7 bases, with 16 bases between. In DNA form, the CDR3 reads TGTGCCAGCAGCGACCGACCGGTGGGAGGTGAAAAACTGTTTTTT. Translation gives CASSDRPVGGEKLFF.

V usage is TRBV19 and J usage is TRBJ1-1, with unresolved D. V was pared by 9 bases and J by 1 base, with 9 bases between. The CDR3 is 12 amino acids. Germline CDR1 reads LNHDA; CDR2 reads SQIVND (reference sequence). This CDR3 is CARRTGNTEAFF. In nucleotides, the CDR3 is TGTGCCAGAAGGACTGGGAACACTGAAGCTTTCTTT.

The gene calls are TRBV10-3 and TRBJ1-1; D not resolved. This CDR3 region has 17 residues. Germline CDR1 and CDR2: ENHRY and SYGVKD. Trimming removed 2 bases at V and 1 base at J, with 17 bases between. CDR3 loop: CAISEVVGRDWNTEAFF. Written as DNA, the CDR3 is TGTGCCATCAGTGAGGTAGTCGGGCGGGATTGGAACACTGAAGCTTTCTTT.

This sequence joins TRBV5-1 and TRBJ1-1; D perhaps matches TRBD1 (5 bases). The CDR3 loop spans 14 amino acids. Trimming removed 0 bases from V and 7 bases from J, with 13 bases in between. Germline CDR1 SGHRS, CDR2 YFSETQ. The CDR3 region has the DNA TGCGCCAGCAGCTTGGCTGCGGGGGGGATTGAAGCTTTCTTT. Amino acid sequence: CASSLAAGGIEAFF.

In its sample, this clone was seen once. V gene TRBV7-9 combines with J gene TRBJ2-3; 13 bases align to TRBD2. The junction had 6 bases not matched to a gene; V was cut back by 7 bases and J by 2 bases. Germline V CDR1 and CDR2: SEHNR, FQNEAQ (reference sequence). The CDR3 is made up of 16 amino acids. Here the CDR3 DNA reads TGTGCCAGCACAGTCGGGACTAGCGGGGCCACAGATACGCAGTATTTT. Translating it yields CASTVGTSGATDTQYF.